Below, 28 T cell receptor beta chains from the same sample are listed, as sequenced in a study of CD8+CD57+ T cells in acquired aplastic anemia. CDR3 and TCR beta VDJ profiling relied on genomic DNA as the template. TCRdb processed the reads anew with MiXCR; each CDR3 protein has one entry. Of 40,000 or so distinct CDR3 sequences in the sample, around 76% were seen once. The specimen was sorted CD4+, CD8+, or CD8+CD57+ T cells (not recorded which) from PBMCs. These TCRs come from a human donor in good health, serving as a control.

The V call is TRBV7-9, the J call TRBJ2-5, with unresolved D. V was pared by 1 base and J by 2 bases, with 14 bases between. The germline V gene has CDR1 SEHNR and CDR2 FQNEAQ (reference sequence). This CDR3 has 16 amino acids. CDR3 nucleotide sequence: TGTGCCAGCAGCTTAGACGGATGGAACCCGCAAGAGACCCAGTACTTC. Translating it yields CASSLDGWNPQETQYF.

V and J are TRBV2 and TRBJ1-6; TRBD1 agrees at 8 bases. Germline-derived CDR1 and CDR2 are SNHLY and FYNNEI. The V gene end was trimmed by 6 bases and the J gene end by 9 bases; junction bases not matched to a gene: 10. CDR3 size: 15 residues. DNA of the CDR3: TGTGCCAGCAGCTTAGCGACAGGGGTGTCTTCACCCCTCCACTTT. This translates into CASSLATGVSSPLHF.

The genes are TRBV4-1 and TRBJ1-1, with TRBD1 matching over 7 bases. Germline V gene data show CDR1 as MGHRA and CDR2 as YSYEKL. V lost 1 base and J lost 11; bases outside the gene matches: 7. CDR3 length: 13 amino acids. In DNA, the CDR3 is TGCGCCAGCAGCCAAGCCGGGACAGTCAGTGCTTTCTTT. It codes for CASSQAGTVSAFF.

A single count supports this clonotype. This rearrangement joins TRBV2 to TRBJ2-7; perhaps TRBD2 as D (6 bases). CDR3 length: 14 amino acids. The V and J ends lost 6 bases and 0 bases respectively, with 12 bases between them. The V gene's germline CDR1 is SNHLY and CDR2 FYNNEI. CDR3 sequence: CASRLAGTSYEQYF. The CDR3 DNA is TGTGCCAGCAGACTCGCGGGGACCTCCTACGAGCAGTACTTC.

A single count supports this clonotype. The chain couples TRBV6-5 to TRBJ2-7; D tentatively reads TRBD1 or TRBD2 (5 bases each). Deletions cut 0 bases from V and 3 bases from J, with 9 bases between. The germline gives CDR1 MNHEY, CDR2 SVGAGI. CDR3 length equals 14 residues. This CDR3 reads CASSYSADNYEQYF. CDR3 DNA: TGTGCCAGCAGTTACTCAGCGGACAACTACGAGCAGTACTTC.

In this sample, this clonotype turned up many times. The V gene is TRBV12-3 or TRBV12-4, the J gene TRBJ2-3; 9 positions agree with TRBD1. The length of the CDR3 is 18 residues. V trimming: 5 bases; J trimming: 3 bases; junction bases outside the gene matches: 15. This CDR3 reads CASSTWDRDSSGTDTQYF. CDR3 sequence (DNA): TGTGCCAGCAGTACGTGGGACAGGGACTCCTCCGGGACAGATACGCAGTATTTT.

The sample holds one count of this clonotype. The J gene is TRBJ2-7, the V gene TRBV2; 8 bases are a match to TRBD2. J gave up 3 bases and V 8 bases, and 9 bases lay outside the gene matches. The V gene's germline CDR1 is SNHLY and CDR2 FYNNEI. The CDR3 contains 14 residues. As DNA, the CDR3 is TGTGCCAGCCTCACAGCGGGGGATCTCTACGAGCAGTACTTC. Translating gives CASLTAGDLYEQYF. Together with reference TRBV2 and TRBJ2-7, the CDR3 gives the full variable domain: EPEVTQTPSHQVTQMGQEVILRCVPISNHLYFYWYRQILGQKVEFLVSFYNNEISEKSEIFDDQFSVERPDGSNFTLKIRSTKLEDSAMYFCASLTAGDLYEQYFGPGTRLTVT.

The sample holds one count of this clonotype. The CDR3 is CSIHVGGSHTEAFF. Here the CDR3 DNA reads TGCAGCATTCACGTAGGGGGGTCTCACACTGAAGCTTTCTTT. The chain joins TRBV29-1 to TRBJ1-1; possible D gene TRBD1, 6 bases. CDR3 length equals 14 residues. Germline CDR1 is SQVTM and CDR2 is ANQGSEA. Trimming removed 8 bases at V and 3 bases at J, with 19 bases between.

V gene TRBV9 combines with J gene TRBJ1-1; D is uncertain. The CDR3 has 14 amino acids. Germline V gives CDR1 SGDLS, CDR2 YYNGEE. Trimming removed 2 bases from V and 2 bases from J, with 10 bases in between. CDR3 region: CASSVPEGNTEAFF. In DNA form, the CDR3 reads TGTGCCAGCAGCGTGCCCGAGGGAAACACTGAAGCTTTCTTT.

The chain recombines TRBV10-2 with TRBJ1-1; D gene uncertain. The germline V gene encodes CDR1 WSHSY and CDR2 SAAADI. V was pared by 8 bases and J by 7 bases, with 11 bases between. CDR3 length equals 11 residues. Here the CDR3 reads CASPLPGEAFF. CDR3 nucleotides: TGCGCCAGCCCCCTTCCCGGTGAAGCTTTCTTT.

Here the CDR3 DNA reads TGTGCCAGCAGCCCAGCGGGACAGGGACAGCCCCAGCATTTT. Protein product: CASSPAGQGQPQHF. V and J are TRBV7-2 and TRBJ1-5, with TRBD1 identical over 9 bases. The V segment lost 5 bases and the J segment 7 bases; nucleotides outside the gene matches: 6. From germline, CDR1 is SGHTA and CDR2 FQGNSA. The CDR3 has 14 residues.

This chain uses TRBV10-2 with TRBJ1-1, with D perhaps TRBD1 (5 bases). The CDR3 loop spans 13 amino acids. Per germline, CDR1 WSHSY and CDR2 SAAADI. V lost 3 bases and J lost 4, with 9 bases in between. CDR3 amino acids: CASSERGATEAFF. In nucleotides, the CDR3 is TGCGCCAGCAGTGAAAGGGGAGCCACTGAAGCTTTCTTT.

This clonotype was detected a few times. This chain connects TRBV25-1 to TRBJ2-7; maybe TRBD1 (5 bases). Germline V lookup: CDR1 MGHDK, CDR2 SYGVNS. V lost 5 bases and J 5 bases, leaving 10 bases between the germline ends. This CDR3 has 12 amino acids. The CDR3 loop reads CASSTGNHEQYF. The DNA for the CDR3 is TGTGCCAGCAGTACAGGTAACCACGAGCAGTACTTC.

This clonotype was counted a single time. This CDR3 reads CASSNYQGNYGYTF. CDR3 sequence (DNA): TGTGCCAGCAGTAATTACCAGGGGAACTATGGCTACACCTTC. The chain uses TRBV7-8 and TRBJ1-2; maybe TRBD1 (6 bases). Trimming took off 6 bases at V and 2 bases at J, with 13 bases between the two ends. The CDR3 extends over 14 amino acids. The germline gives CDR1 SGHVS, CDR2 FQNEAQ.

V and J are TRBV11-2 and TRBJ2-1; perhaps D is TRBD1 or TRBD2 (6 bases each). The CDR3 contains 13 residues. Germline V gene data show CDR1 as SGHAT and CDR2 as FQNNGV. Trimming left V 10 bases short and J 9 bases short, with 19 bases between. CDR3 sequence: CATGTSGAGEQFF. The CDR3 region has the DNA TGTGCCACCGGAACGTCGGGGGCCGGTGAGCAGTTCTTC.

This chain uses TRBV6-1 with TRBJ1-6; 9 bases match TRBD1. Trimming took 6 bases from V and 10 from J; bases not matched to a gene: 7. The CDR3 has 14 residues. Per the germline V gene, CDR1 is MNHNS and CDR2 is SASEGT. In DNA, the CDR3 is TGTGCCAGCAGGGGGACAGGGCGCGGATCACCCCTCCACTTT. This codes for CASRGTGRGSPLHF.

The gene calls are TRBV7-2 and TRBJ2-3, with 7 positions matching TRBD1. Germline V lookup: CDR1 SGHTA, CDR2 FQGNSA. The CDR3 loop spans 16 amino acids. Trimming at V came to 0 bases and at J to 0 bases, leaving 3 bases not matched to a gene. The CDR3 bases are TGTGCCAGCAGCTTAGCGGGACAGATAAGCACAGATACGCAGTATTTT. Amino acids: CASSLAGQISTDTQYF.

This clonotype was observed a single time. The CDR3 is CASSQDSTLDYEQYF. CDR3 in DNA: TGCGCCAGCAGCCAAGACTCAACCCTCGACTACGAGCAGTACTTC. V gene TRBV4-3 combines with J gene TRBJ2-7; no clear D gene. The V end lost 0 bases, the J end lost 3 bases, and 12 bases lay between the germline ends. The CDR3 is 15 amino acids. Germline V gene sequence: CDR1 LGHNA, CDR2 YSLEER.

J is TRBJ1-1 and V is TRBV20-1; 7 bases map to TRBD1. CDR1 and CDR2 from the germline V gene are DFQATT and SNEGSKA (reference sequence). This CDR3 has 14 amino acids. V trimming: 6 bases; J trimming: 7 bases; junction bases outside the gene matches: 14. The CDR3 bases are TGCAGTGCCCTACCGTGGGACAGATCCCATGAAGCTTTCTTT. It specifies CSALPWDRSHEAFF.

This chain links TRBV19 with TRBJ1-2; D remains unclear. CDR3 size: 12 residues. V was shortened by 8 bases and J by 5 bases, with 12 bases between the two germline ends. The germline V gene has CDR1 LNHDA and CDR2 SQIVND (reference sequence). CDR3 in amino acids: CASADAPYGYTF. The CDR3 DNA is TGTGCCAGTGCCGACGCCCCGTATGGCTACACCTTC.

The chain is built from TRBV7-2 and TRBJ1-4; no clear D. This CDR3 is 14 amino acids long. Germline V gene sequence: CDR1 SGHTA, CDR2 FQGNSA. The ends were cut back, 5 bases at V and 7 bases at J, with 14 bases in the middle. This CDR3 is CASSQSGEVEKLFF. The CDR3, as DNA: TGTGCCAGCAGCCAAAGCGGGGAGGTTGAAAAACTGTTTTTT.

CDR3 sequence reads: CASSALGQVGGYTF. The CDR3 bases are TGTGCCAGCAGTGCCCTCGGACAGGTCGGCGGCTACACCTTC. The chain employs TRBV2 and TRBJ1-2; 7 nucleotides line up with TRBD1. V was pared by 4 bases and J by 8 bases, with 10 bases of the junction left unmatched. The CDR3 is 14 amino acids. Germline loops: CDR1 SNHLY, CDR2 FYNNEI.

In regard to this clonotype: A read error may account for a junction end that differs from germline. V usage is TRBV5-1 and J usage is TRBJ2-7; D is uncertain. The CDR3 spans 15 residues. Germline values: CDR1 SGHRS, CDR2 YFSETQ. The CDR3: CASSPSYAASFEQYF. Here the CDR3 DNA reads TGCGCCAGCAGCCCGTCTTACGCTGCGTCCTTCGAGCAGTACTTC.

CDR3 sequence: CASSLTEGNYGYTF. The CDR3 DNA sequence: TGTGCCAGCAGCTTAACAGAGGGGAACTATGGCTACACCTTC. The V call is TRBV5-4, the J call TRBJ1-2, with D perhaps matching TRBD1 (5 bases). CDR1 is SGHNT, CDR2 YYREEE, per germline (reference sequence). V dropped 2 bases and J dropped 2 bases, with 10 bases sitting between them. The CDR3 extends over 14 amino acids.

This chain links TRBV19 with TRBJ2-1; D gene unclear. Between the trimmed V and J ends, which lost 4 bases and 2 bases, there was a span of 15 bases. Germline V gives CDR1 LNHDA, CDR2 SQIVND (reference sequence). The CDR3 contains 16 residues. CDR3 in DNA: TGTGCCAGTAGTACCCCTAAGCTTGGCCCCTACAATGAGCAGTTCTTC. Its translation is CASSTPKLGPYNEQFF. Full variable domain (outside the CDR3, taken from reference TRBV19 and TRBJ2-1): DGGITQSPKYLFRKEGQNVTLSCEQNLNHDAMYWYRQDPGQGLRLIYYSQIVNDFQKGDIAEGYSVSREKKESFPLTVTSAQKNPTAFYLCASSTPKLGPYNEQFFGPGTRLTVL.

This rearrangement joins TRBV6-1 to TRBJ2-3; D uncertain. Germline V gene lookup returns CDR1 MNHNS and CDR2 SASEGT. The germline V and J ends were trimmed by 2 bases and 6 bases, with 6 bases remaining between them. This CDR3 contains 12 residues. CDR3 nucleotide sequence: TGTGCCAGCAGTGAATTCGGGGATACGCAGTATTTT. This sequence encodes CASSEFGDTQYF.

The V gene is TRBV10-3, the J gene TRBJ1-2; 10 positions agree with TRBD1. Trimming took 8 bases from V and 3 from J; bases not matched to a gene: 3. CDR3 length: 13 residues. The germline V gene has CDR1 ENHRY and CDR2 SYGVKD. CDR3 sequence reads: CAIGGTGDYGYTF. CDR3 in DNA: TGTGCCATCGGCGGGACAGGGGACTATGGCTACACCTTC.

The chain has TRBV2 and TRBJ1-4, with D uncertain. Trimming pared 1 base from V and 8 bases from J, leaving 8 bases between. The germline gives CDR1 SNHLY, CDR2 FYNNEI. This CDR3 is 13 amino acids long. CDR3 protein: CASSEVPREKLFF. As DNA, the CDR3 is TGTGCCAGCAGTGAAGTACCGCGGGAAAAACTGTTTTTT.